This T cell receptor beta chain emerged from a study of blood T cell repertoires in COVID-19. Study overall: Some COVID-19 samples were acute and others convalescent; all came from the United States, Italy and Spain. In each case, the material was cDNA or gDNA derived from T cells, B-cell-depleted T cells, or PBMCs.

Seattle-derived patients entered the study during active infection and were followed longitudinally. Germline CDR1 reads SGHVS; CDR2 reads FQNEAQ. V was trimmed by 4 bases and J by 5 bases, leaving 14 bases between them. CDR3 length equals 15 residues. Per the original methods: Researchers report that nucleated cell counts were estimated from reference gene primer amplification. TCRdb's table, derived via immunoSEQ multiplex PCR, lists solely in-frame clones and lacks some. V, J and clone size are taken as reported in that table, and D and trimming were inferred from the DNA itself. In the table there are some 200,000 clones, approximately 85% of which are singletons.

The chain recombines TRBV7-8 with TRBJ1-4; no reliable D call. Sequencing was performed on peripheral blood. This receptor was identified in a woman aged 70 to 79 with COVID-19, enrolled during active disease. The CDR3 coding sequence is TGTGCCAGCAGCTCGGGAACGGAGACCAATGAAAAACTGTTTTTT. The encoded protein is CASSSGTETNEKLFF.